These 31 T cell receptor beta chains came from one sample sequenced in a study of cytomegalovirus exposure and HLA in healthy donors. The primer mix had 60 Vbeta and 13 Jbeta primers. Clones were read by immunoSEQ multiplex PCR, and TCRdb kept only the in-frame ones, dropping some. In the table there are 150,000 to 200,000 clones, 70% to 80% of which are singletons. The sample comprised PBMCs. Every receptor here comes from a woman aged 35 to 49 in good health and CMV-seronegative.

V usage is TRBV9 and J usage is TRBJ1-1; 10 bases match TRBD1. With V trimmed by 4 bases and J by 5 bases, 8 bases remained unmatched. This CDR3 region has 15 residues. Germline V gene sequence: CDR1 SGDLS, CDR2 YYNGEE. The CDR3 reads CASSFVDRGQTEAFF. DNA of the CDR3: TGTGCCAGCAGCTTTGTCGACAGGGGGCAAACTGAAGCTTTCTTT.

There are a few counts of this clone. This chain links TRBV5-4 with TRBJ1-1; TRBD1 agrees at 10 bases. CDR3 length: 17 amino acids. The germline V gene has CDR1 SGHNT and CDR2 YYREEE (reference sequence). V lost 0 bases to trimming and J lost 5 bases; unmatched junction nucleotides: 10. CDR3 nucleotide sequence: TGTGCCAGCAGCTTGGCGACAGGGGGCCGGTTGGGAACTGAAGCTTTCTTT. Translating gives CASSLATGGRLGTEAFF.

The CDR3 reads CASSFRRGSYEQYF. The DNA for the CDR3 is TGTGCCAGCAGCTTTCGACGGGGTAGCTACGAGCAGTACTTC. The V and J genes are TRBV11-3 and TRBJ2-7; weak D call: TRBD2 (5 bases). The V gene's germline CDR1 is SGHNT and CDR2 YENEEA. The V and J ends lost 3 bases and 3 bases respectively, with 12 bases between them. This CDR3 has 14 residues.

The chain combines TRBV27 with TRBJ2-7; 13 bases are shared with TRBD2. The CDR3 has 15 residues. V gave up 5 bases and J gave up 2 bases; unmatched junction bases: 3. The germline gives CDR1 MNHEY, CDR2 SMNVEV (reference sequence). Written as DNA, the CDR3 is TGTGCCAGCAGTCCCGGACTAGCGGGAGCCTACGAGCAGTACTTC. It is translated as CASSPGLAGAYEQYF.

This sequence joins TRBV4-1 and TRBJ1-1, with TRBD1 matching 11 bases. J lost 0 bases, V lost 1 base, and 4 bases had no gene match. Germline-derived CDR1 and CDR2 are MGHRA and YSYEKL. The CDR3 consists of 17 residues. The CDR3 is CASSQGDRGGMNTEAFF. The CDR3 DNA reads TGCGCCAGCAGCCAAGGGGACAGGGGGGGGATGAACACTGAAGCTTTCTTT.

V gene TRBV28 combines with J gene TRBJ1-2, with D possibly matching TRBD1 (6 bases). Per germline, CDR1 MDHEN and CDR2 SYDVKM. This CDR3 is 13 amino acids long. V lost 2 bases and J lost 6, with 10 bases in between. The CDR3 loop reads CASSLNPGDGYTF. In DNA form, the CDR3 reads TGTGCCAGCAGTTTAAATCCAGGGGATGGCTACACCTTC.

This clone was seen just once. The genes are TRBV28 and TRBJ1-1, with D uncertain. Germline values: CDR1 MDHEN, CDR2 SYDVKM. With 6 bases removed from V and 3 bases from J, the gap between germline ends came to 8 bases. The CDR3 extends over 12 amino acids. CDR3 coding DNA: TGTGCCAGCAGCCCCTTATACACTGAAGCTTTCTTT. Protein sequence: CASSPLYTEAFF.

Remarks on this clone: Other DNA sequences in the sample encode the same CDR3. The chain carries TRBV6-5 and TRBJ1-1, with a weak D call TRBD1 (5 bases). Trimming took off 7 bases at V and 1 base at J, with 10 bases between the two ends. From germline, CDR1 is MNHEY and CDR2 SVGAGI. CDR3 length equals 13 residues. CDR3 in amino acids: CASTRGGNTEAFF. DNA of the CDR3: TGTGCCAGCACCCGCGGGGGGAACACTGAAGCTTTCTTT.

V is TRBV7-3 and J is TRBJ2-1; tentative D call: TRBD2 (6 bases). V was trimmed by 4 bases and J by 5 bases, leaving 12 bases between them. This CDR3 comprises 14 residues. Germline CDR1 SGHTA, CDR2 FQGTGA. The CDR3 loop reads CASSSWAGHNEQFF. The CDR3 DNA is TGTGCCAGCAGCTCCTGGGCGGGACACAATGAGCAGTTCTTC.

This chain links TRBV7-2 with TRBJ2-4, with 7 bases that match TRBD1. J gave up 9 bases and V 4 bases, and 9 bases lay outside the gene matches. Germline lookup yields CDR1 SGHTA and CDR2 FQGNSA. This CDR3 spans 14 amino acids. The CDR3 here is CASSSRQGRAIQYF. Written as DNA, the CDR3 is TGTGCCAGCAGCTCAAGACAGGGCCGCGCCATTCAGTACTTC.

V is TRBV28 and J is TRBJ1-1; D is perhaps TRBD1 (5 bases). The V and J ends lost 5 bases and 4 bases respectively, with 14 bases between them. There are 14 residues in the CDR3. Germline CDR1 and CDR2: MDHEN and SYDVKM. The CDR3 reads CASSSPRARTEAFF. The CDR3 region has the DNA TGTGCCAGCAGTAGTCCCAGGGCCCGCACTGAAGCTTTCTTT.

The CDR3 here is CASSNLAGALGELFF. The CDR3 DNA is TGTGCCAGTAGTAACTTGGCGGGAGCTCTGGGGGAGCTGTTTTTT. The chain has TRBV19 and TRBJ2-2, with 7 bases that match TRBD2. This CDR3 is 15 amino acids long. Trimming took 4 bases from V and 8 from J; bases not matched to a gene: 10. Germline loops: CDR1 LNHDA, CDR2 SQIVND (reference sequence).

This clone was seen only once. The V call is TRBV7-9, the J call TRBJ2-2, with TRBD1 matching 9 bases. The CDR3 runs to 14 residues. The ends lost 4 bases at V and 6 bases at J; junction bases unmatched: 3. Germline-derived CDR1 and CDR2 are SEHNR and FQNEAQ (reference sequence). CDR3 sequence reads: CASSWTGVAGELFF. CDR3 nucleotides: TGTGCCAGCAGCTGGACAGGGGTGGCCGGGGAGCTGTTTTTT.

This clone was picked up a small number of times. V and J are TRBV6-5 and TRBJ2-7; the D gene is possibly TRBD1 (6 bases). Trimming took 6 bases from V and 4 from J, leaving 10 bases between them. Germline CDR1 reads MNHEY; CDR2 reads SVGAGI. CDR3 size: 12 residues. For the CDR3, the DNA is TGTGCCAGCAGCCCCGGACAGTACGAGCAGTACTTC. Translation gives CASSPGQYEQYF.

The V gene is TRBV5-1, the J gene TRBJ2-7; 9 nucleotides agree with TRBD2. Losses at the gene ends were 4 bases for V and 2 bases for J; bases not matched to a gene: 4. The germline V gene encodes CDR1 SGHRS and CDR2 YFSETQ. The CDR3 loop spans 14 amino acids. CDR3 in amino acids: CASSPTSGPYEQYF. The CDR3 DNA reads TGCGCCAGCAGCCCGACTAGCGGCCCCTACGAGCAGTACTTC.

The chain couples TRBV29-1 to TRBJ2-5, with D perhaps TRBD1 (5 bases). CDR3 length equals 12 residues. Between the trimmed V and J ends, which lost 6 bases and 5 bases, there was a span of 13 bases. Looked up from germline, CDR1 is SQVTM and CDR2 is ANQGSEA. The CDR3 coding sequence is TGCAGCGTGCAGGGCCCTCGGGAGACCCAGTACTTC. Translating it yields CSVQGPRETQYF.

The chain uses TRBV29-1 and TRBJ1-4, with 10 bases matching TRBD1. Germline lookup yields CDR1 SQVTM and CDR2 ANQGSEA. The length of the CDR3 is 15 residues. V was clipped by 4 bases and J by 8 bases; unmatched bases: 10. The CDR3 sequence is CSVVRWGQGKEKLFF. Here the CDR3 DNA reads TGCAGCGTTGTACGTTGGGGACAGGGGAAGGAAAAACTGTTTTTT.

This chain joins TRBV21-1 and TRBJ2-7; the table's D call, TRBD1, was not checked against the DNA. TRBV21-1 is a known pseudogene. The CDR3 extends over 14 amino acids. The CDR3 loop reads CASRKQGVSYEQYF. The CDR3 region has the DNA TGTGCCAGCAGAAAACAGGGGGTCTCCTACGAGCAGTACTTC.

The chain has TRBV4-1 and TRBJ1-6; unclear D gene. Germline loops: CDR1 MGHRA, CDR2 YSYEKL. V lost 5 bases, J lost 7 bases, and 9 bases lay in between. The CDR3 has 13 residues. The CDR3 DNA follows: TGCGCCAGCAGCAAAGGGCCAAATTCACCCCTCCACTTT. Protein sequence: CASSKGPNSPLHF.

The chain links TRBV28 to TRBJ1-5; TRBD1 matches 8 bases. This CDR3 comprises 12 residues. Germline assignment: CDR1 MDHEN and CDR2 SYDVKM. The CDR3 spells CGTGYSNQPQHF. CDR3 bases: TGTGGGACAGGGTATAGCAATCAGCCCCAGCATTTT.

V usage is TRBV6-5 and J usage is TRBJ1-1; D unclear. V was cut by 2 bases and J by 2 bases, with 15 bases left in between. The V gene's germline CDR1 is MNHEY and CDR2 SVGAGI. The CDR3 has 16 amino acids. CDR3 sequence (DNA): TGTGCCAGCAGTTACAAACTGGGAGGAGTAAACACTGAAGCTTTCTTT. Translating it yields CASSYKLGGVNTEAFF.

The chain uses TRBV2 and TRBJ2-7; the D gene is possibly TRBD1 (6 bases). This CDR3 contains 17 residues. CDR1 is SNHLY, CDR2 FYNNEI, per germline. V dropped 6 bases and J dropped 0 bases, with 21 bases sitting between them. The DNA of the CDR3 is TGTGCCAGCAGCGACTCGAGATCGGGACACCGCTCCTACGAGCAGTACTTC. It encodes CASSDSRSGHRSYEQYF.

The rearrangement joins TRBV7-6 to TRBJ2-3, with D perhaps TRBD2 (6 bases). The CDR3 length is 14 residues. CDR1 is SGHVS and CDR2 is FNYEAQ in the germline V gene. Between the trimmed V and J ends, which lost 6 bases and 2 bases, there was a span of 12 bases. In DNA, the CDR3 is TGTGCCAGCAGACCGGGGGTATCCACAGATACGCAGTATTTT. Residues: CASRPGVSTDTQYF.

The V call is TRBV28, the J call TRBJ2-6; D perhaps matches TRBD1 (6 bases). CDR3 length: 18 residues. CDR1 and CDR2 (germline): MDHEN, SYDVKM. V was trimmed by 5 bases and J by 1 base, leaving 18 bases between them. The CDR3 loop reads CASSQYPMGASGANVLTF. The CDR3 coding sequence is TGTGCCAGCAGTCAATACCCAATGGGGGCTTCTGGGGCCAACGTCCTGACTTTC.

In its sample, this clone was seen a few times. This rearrangement joins TRBV29-1 to TRBJ2-2; D ambiguous. Germline CDR1 and CDR2: SQVTM and ANQGSEA. This CDR3 comprises 13 residues. V was pared by 5 bases and J by 4 bases, with 11 bases between. In nucleotides, the CDR3 is TGCAGCGTTTATCAGACACGCACCGGGGAGCTGTTTTTT. This sequence encodes CSVYQTRTGELFF.

V is TRBV5-1 and J is TRBJ2-7, with TRBD1 identical over 9 bases. The CDR3 extends over 16 amino acids. Germline-derived CDR1 and CDR2 are SGHRS and YFSETQ. Unmatched junction bases numbered 8, after V lost 0 bases and J lost 4 bases. The CDR3 region is CASSLGPGTGPYEQYF. Written as DNA, the CDR3 is TGCGCCAGCAGCTTGGGCCCCGGGACAGGGCCATACGAGCAGTACTTC. Full variable domain (remainder filled in from reference TRBV5-1 and TRBJ2-7): KAGVTQTPRYLIKTRGQQVTLSCSPISGHRSVSWYQQTPGQGLQFLFEYFSETQRNKGNFPGRFSGRQFSNSRSEMNVSTLELGDSALYLCASSLGPGTGPYEQYFGPGTRLTVT.

V usage is TRBV9 and J usage is TRBJ2-2, with no clear D. Trimming cost V 4 bases and J 1 base, with 17 bases left between them. The CDR3 is 17 amino acids. The germline V gene has CDR1 SGDLS and CDR2 YYNGEE. The DNA for the CDR3 is TGTGCCAGCAGCCCCCCCGCTGGCAGGTTGAACACCGGGGAGCTGTTTTTT. Its protein is CASSPPAGRLNTGELFF.

This rearrangement joins TRBV6-1 to TRBJ2-5; 10 positions agree with TRBD2. The germline V gene has CDR1 MNHNS and CDR2 SASEGT. CDR3 length equals 13 residues. The trim removed 3 bases at V and 5 bases at J, leaving 0 bases unmatched. Here the CDR3 reads CASSEGLAETQYF. CDR3 DNA: TGTGCCAGCAGTGAGGGACTAGCGGAGACCCAGTACTTC.

This clone was detected once. The chain couples TRBV6-6 to TRBJ1-6, with D perhaps matching TRBD1 (6 bases). V lost 2 bases and J 9 bases, leaving 17 bases between the germline ends. CDR1 and CDR2 from the germline V gene are MNHNY and SVGAGI (reference sequence). The CDR3 loop spans 16 amino acids. CDR3: CASSYVQGPLGSPLHF. CDR3 coding DNA: TGTGCCAGCAGTTACGTCCAGGGGCCATTAGGTTCACCCCTCCACTTT.

The V and J genes are TRBV9 and TRBJ2-3; D is uncertain. Trimming shortened V by 1 base and J by 1 base, and 7 bases separated the two germline ends. Germline CDR1 and CDR2: SGDLS and YYNGEE. The CDR3 spans 14 residues. The CDR3 loop reads CASSVLTGTDTQYF. CDR3 in DNA: TGTGCCAGCAGCGTATTAACGGGCACAGATACGCAGTATTTT. The full variable domain, rest sourced from reference TRBV9 and TRBJ2-3, is DSGVTQTPKHLITATGQRVTLRCSPRSGDLSVYWYQQSLDQGLQFLIQYYNGEERAKGNILERFSAQQFPDLHSELNLSSLELGDSALYFCASSVLTGTDTQYFGPGTRLTVL.

Comments on this clone: The junction does not match germline at one end; this may be a read error. This chain joins TRBV7-7 and TRBJ2-1; no clear D gene. Germline-derived CDR1 and CDR2 are SSHAT and FNYEAQ (reference sequence). The CDR3 runs 15 residues. The CDR3 nucleotides are TGTGCTAGCAGCCGTAGTAGCTCTTCACTCAATGAGCAGTTCTTC. Translation gives CASSRSSSSLNEQFF.